This TCR beta chain is from a study of cytomegalovirus exposure and HLA in healthy donors. The V end lost 2 bases, the J end lost 3 bases, and 23 bases lay between the germline ends. Germline V gene sequence: CDR1 SEHNR, CDR2 FQNEAQ (reference sequence). The CDR3 length is 19 residues. Amplification used 60 Vbeta primers and 13 Jbeta primers. Produced via immunoSEQ multiplex PCR; TCRdb's table is partial and in-frame only. The sample has 95,000 to 100,000 clones, about 80% seen once. This chain links TRBV7-9 with TRBJ2-4; possibly TRBD1 for D (8 bases). Sequencing used PBMCs. The receptor was isolated from a man between 60 and 75 years old in good health and CMV-seropositive. Here the CDR3 DNA reads TGTGCCAGCAGCTTACTGGCAGGGGGCGCGGGGGAAGGCAAAAACATTCAGTACTTC. This sequence encodes CASSLLAGGAGEGKNIQYF. The full variable domain, rest sourced from reference TRBV7-9 and TRBJ2-4, is DTGVSQNPRHKITKRGQNVTFRCDPISEHNRLYWYRQTLGQGPEFLTYFQNEAQLEKSRLLSDRFSAERPKGSFSTLEIQRTEQGDSAMYLCASSLLAGGAGEGKNIQYFGAGTRLSVL.